The 26 T cell receptor beta chains below come from one sample, sequenced in a study of control samples from healthy donors and cancer patients. Measured with immunoSEQ multiplex PCR; TCRdb has only the in-frame clones, and not every one. The sample gives under 100,000 clones, over 85% of which show up once; around 1.4% is in the top ten. The sample was blood. Receptor source: a woman aged 30 to 39 in good health.

The chain is built from TRBV7-9 and TRBJ1-1; 9 positions agree with TRBD1. The length of the CDR3 is 16 residues. Germline assignment: CDR1 SEHNR and CDR2 FQNEAQ (reference sequence). The junction had 5 bases not matched to a gene; V was cut back by 2 bases and J by 1 base. CDR3: CASSLWTGAPNTEAFF. CDR3 DNA sequence: TGTGCCAGCAGCTTATGGACAGGGGCCCCGAACACTGAAGCTTTCTTT. Variable domain in full (rest from reference TRBV7-9 and TRBJ1-1): DTGVSQNPRHKITKRGQNVTFRCDPISEHNRLYWYRQTLGQGPEFLTYFQNEAQLEKSRLLSDRFSAERPKGSFSTLEIQRTEQGDSAMYLCASSLWTGAPNTEAFFGQGTRLTVV.

The chain combines TRBV27 with TRBJ1-1, with D perhaps TRBD1 (5 bases). The CDR3 has 15 residues. With 3 bases removed from V and 4 bases from J, the gap between germline ends came to 15 bases. CDR1 and CDR2 from the germline V gene are MNHEY and SMNVEV (reference sequence). CDR3 residues: CASSLRYKGITEAFF. The CDR3 nucleotides are TGTGCCAGCAGTTTGCGATATAAGGGGATCACTGAAGCTTTCTTT.

V is TRBV11-2 and J is TRBJ2-1, with D possibly matching TRBD2 (5 bases). The germline V gene encodes CDR1 SGHAT and CDR2 FQNNGV. CDR3 length: 16 amino acids. The ends were cut back, 6 bases at V and 0 bases at J, with 15 bases in the middle. CDR3 DNA: TGTGCCAGCAGGGAGGCAGGTCCAAGCTCCTACAATGAGCAGTTCTTC. The encoded protein is CASREAGPSSYNEQFF.

This chain connects TRBV5-1 to TRBJ1-2; maybe TRBD1 (6 bases). Germline CDR1 reads SGHRS; CDR2 reads YFSETQ. CDR3 size: 13 residues. V was clipped by 3 bases and J by 7 bases, with 13 bases between them. The CDR3 is CASSSGTGFGYTF. The CDR3 DNA follows: TGCGCCAGCAGCTCTGGCACAGGGTTTGGCTACACCTTC.

This rearrangement joins TRBV25-1 to TRBJ1-2; no clear D. CDR1 and CDR2 (germline): MGHDK, SYGVNS. CDR3 size: 14 residues. The germline V and J ends were trimmed by 4 bases and 4 bases, with 13 bases remaining between them. The CDR3 DNA is TGTGCCAGCAGTGGAACGCAAGGAATCTATGGCTACACCTTC. Amino acid sequence: CASSGTQGIYGYTF.

The gene calls are TRBV28 and TRBJ2-7; 7 bases match TRBD1. The V gene end was trimmed by 6 bases and the J gene end by 2 bases; junction bases not matched to a gene: 7. Germline V CDR1 and CDR2: MDHEN, SYDVKM. The CDR3 totals 14 residues. For the CDR3, the DNA is TGTGCCAGCAGCCCCGGGACAGCCGCCTACGAGCAGTACTTC. Protein: CASSPGTAAYEQYF. Full variable domain (missing parts from reference TRBV28 and TRBJ2-7): DVKVTQSSRYLVKRTGEKVFLECVQDMDHENMFWYRQDPGLGLRLIYFSYDVKMKEKGDIPEGYSVSREKKERFSLILESASTNQTSMYLCASSPGTAAYEQYFGPGTRLTVT.

The V and J genes are TRBV9 and TRBJ2-1; TRBD2 matches at 10 bases. CDR1 SGDLS and CDR2 YYNGEE come from the germline V gene. This CDR3 is 16 amino acids long. Germline trimming cut 3 bases from V and 9 bases from J; bases unmatched to any gene: 12. The CDR3 DNA is TGTGCCAGCAGCGGAACTAGAGAGCGGGGGGGCTTTGAGCAGTTCTTC. This translates into CASSGTRERGGFEQFF.

This clone has a single count. This chain connects TRBV20-1 to TRBJ2-3; unclear D gene. The V gene lost 3 bases and the J gene lost 5 bases, with 6 bases spanning the gap. Per the germline V gene, CDR1 is DFQATT and CDR2 is SNEGSKA (reference sequence). This CDR3 contains 11 residues. The CDR3 region is CSARGRDTQYF. The CDR3 DNA reads as TGCAGTGCTAGGGGTAGAGATACGCAGTATTTT.

The chain is built from TRBV27 and TRBJ1-2; perhaps TRBD1 as D (5 bases). This CDR3 has 15 residues. V was pared by 5 bases and J by 5 bases, with 18 bases between. CDR1 MNHEY and CDR2 SMNVEV come from the germline V gene (reference sequence). This chain's CDR3 is CASSANRGGGYGYTF. As DNA, the CDR3 is TGTGCCAGCAGTGCTAATCGGGGGGGTGGTTATGGCTACACCTTC.

V usage is TRBV28 and J usage is TRBJ1-1; D call uncertain. CDR1 is MDHEN and CDR2 is SYDVKM in the germline V gene. This CDR3 is 16 amino acids long. V was trimmed by 2 bases and J by 0 bases, leaving 13 bases between them. The CDR3 bases are TGTGCCAGCAGTTTAGGCCCGGGGTACATGAACACTGAAGCTTTCTTT. It specifies CASSLGPGYMNTEAFF.

This clone was detected once. The chain combines TRBV5-1 with TRBJ1-1, with 7 nucleotides matching TRBD1. CDR1 and CDR2 from the germline V gene are SGHRS and YFSETQ. CDR3 length equals 13 residues. The V segment lost 5 bases and the J segment 11 bases; nucleotides outside the gene matches: 12. The CDR3 nucleotides are TGCGCCAGCAGAGACCATCGAGACAGGGTCGCTTTCTTT. Its protein product is CASRDHRDRVAFF. The full variable domain, rest sourced from reference TRBV5-1 and TRBJ1-1, is KAGVTQTPRYLIKTRGQQVTLSCSPISGHRSVSWYQQTPGQGLQFLFEYFSETQRNKGNFPGRFSGRQFSNSRSEMNVSTLELGDSALYLCASRDHRDRVAFFGQGTRLTVV.

V gene TRBV27 combines with J gene TRBJ2-7; TRBD2 might be the D (6 bases). The CDR3 sequence is 13 residues long. The germline V gene has CDR1 MNHEY and CDR2 SMNVEV (reference sequence). V lost 4 bases, J lost 4 bases, and 11 bases lay in between. CDR3 amino acids: CASSYGRGYEQYF. The CDR3 nucleotides read TGTGCCAGCAGTTACGGGAGAGGGTACGAGCAGTACTTC.

This chain connects TRBV2 to TRBJ1-2; 10 bases agree with TRBD1. Germline trimming cut 6 bases from V and 3 bases from J; bases unmatched to any gene: 4. The CDR3 is 14 amino acids. Germline-derived CDR1 and CDR2 are SNHLY and FYNNEI. The CDR3 is CASRPGTGDYGYTF. CDR3 coding DNA: TGTGCCAGCAGGCCCGGGACAGGGGACTATGGCTACACCTTC.

The chain uses TRBV19 and TRBJ1-1, with TRBD1 matching 7 bases. The CDR3 extends over 13 amino acids. V lost 8 bases to trimming and J lost 0 bases; unmatched junction nucleotides: 3. Germline CDR1 LNHDA, CDR2 SQIVND (reference sequence). The CDR3 nucleotides read TGTGCCAGTGGGGGGACAGTGAACACTGAAGCTTTCTTT. Residues: CASGGTVNTEAFF.

The chain couples TRBV11-3 to TRBJ1-6; unclear D gene. This CDR3 comprises 13 residues. Trimming left V 5 bases short and J 9 bases short, with 11 bases between. Per germline, CDR1 SGHNT and CDR2 YENEEA. This CDR3 reads CASSISPGSPLHF. DNA for the CDR3: TGTGCCAGCAGCATTTCCCCGGGTTCACCCCTCCACTTT.

V usage is TRBV2 and J usage is TRBJ1-5, with D possibly matching TRBD1 (6 bases). Between the trimmed V and J ends, which lost 8 bases and 5 bases, there was a span of 16 bases. In germline, CDR1 is SNHLY, CDR2 FYNNEI. The CDR3 covers 14 residues. CDR3 coding DNA: TGTGCCAGCGGGCAGGGGTTGGGTGATCAGCCCCAGCATTTT. Its protein product is CASGQGLGDQPQHF.

Written as DNA, the CDR3 is TGTGCCAGCAGCCGGAACCTTCCCACAGATACGCAGTATTTT. Its protein product is CASSRNLPTDTQYF. This sequence joins TRBV3-1 (or the pseudogene TRBV3-2) and TRBJ2-3; D remains ambiguous. V was clipped by 4 bases and J by 2 bases, with 10 bases between them. The length of the CDR3 is 14 residues. Germline V gene data show CDR1 as LGHDT and CDR2 as YNNKEL (reference sequence).

V is TRBV12-5 and J is TRBJ2-1, with 7 bases matching TRBD2. Per the germline V gene, CDR1 is LGHNT and CDR2 is FRNRAP. The CDR3 contains 18 residues. J was trimmed by 0 bases and V by 0 bases; bases with no gene match: 8. CDR3 DNA: TGTGCTAGTGGTTTGGTACTTATGGGAGGGCCCTCCTACAATGAGCAGTTCTTC. Translation gives CASGLVLMGGPSYNEQFF. Drawing the rest from reference TRBV12-5 and TRBJ2-1, the complete variable domain is DARVTQTPRHKVTEMGQEVTMRCQPILGHNTVFWYRQTMMQGLELLAYFRNRAPLDDSGMPKDRFSAEMPDATLATLKIQPSEPRDSAVYFCASGLVLMGGPSYNEQFFGPGTRLTVL.

CDR3 region: CASSFGPTEAFF. Here the CDR3 DNA reads TGTGCCAGCAGCTTCGGACCCACTGAAGCTTTCTTT. The chain is built from TRBV7-9 and TRBJ1-1; D ambiguous. Germline V gene lookup returns CDR1 SEHNR and CDR2 FQNEAQ (reference sequence). With 3 bases removed from V and 4 bases from J, the gap between germline ends came to 6 bases. The CDR3 spans 12 residues.

The chain employs TRBV6-2 or TRBV6-3 and TRBJ2-7; perhaps D is TRBD1 or TRBD2 (6 bases each). The V gene lost 3 bases and the J gene lost 3 bases, with 21 bases spanning the gap. Germline V CDR1 and CDR2: MNHEY, SVGEGT. This CDR3 contains 17 residues. The CDR3 here is CASSYEIGGLPNYEQYF. DNA for the CDR3: TGTGCCAGCAGTTATGAGATAGGGGGACTCCCAAACTACGAGCAGTACTTC.

In its sample, this clone was seen once. V usage is TRBV4-1 and J usage is TRBJ2-7, with unresolved D. This CDR3 region has 12 residues. Germline V gene data show CDR1 as MGHRA and CDR2 as YSYEKL. V lost 3 bases to trimming and J lost 7 bases, with 10 bases between them. CDR3 amino acids: CASSHIREEQYF. Written as DNA, the CDR3 is TGCGCCAGCAGCCATATACGCGAAGAGCAGTACTTC.

V usage is TRBV19 and J usage is TRBJ1-2; perhaps TRBD1 as D (5 bases). Germline loops: CDR1 LNHDA, CDR2 SQIVND (reference sequence). Trimming shortened V by 7 bases and J by 7 bases, and 22 bases separated the two germline ends. The CDR3 extends over 15 amino acids. The DNA for the CDR3 is TGTGCCAGTATAGGTCGGGACTCCTTTTGGGGTGGCTACACCTTC. Translation: CASIGRDSFWGGYTF.

The chain uses TRBV18 and TRBJ1-1, with a weak D call TRBD1 (5 bases). The CDR3 loop spans 16 amino acids. V was shortened by 0 bases and J by 3 bases, with 14 bases between the two germline ends. Germline loops: CDR1 KGHSH, CDR2 LQKENI. The CDR3 nucleotides are TGTGCCAGCTCACCACCTGGGGGAACCGGCGACACTGAAGCTTTCTTT. Translated: CASSPPGGTGDTEAFF.

The V call is TRBV10-2, the J call TRBJ1-5, with no clear D. Trimming removed 3 bases at V and 0 bases at J, with 9 bases between. CDR3 length equals 15 residues. Germline CDR1 reads WSHSY; CDR2 reads SAAADI. The DNA for the CDR3 is TGCGCCAGCAGTGACAGGCCAAATAGCAATCAGCCCCAGCATTTT. The encoded protein is CASSDRPNSNQPQHF.

CDR3 residues: CASSSTAIQETQYF. In DNA form, the CDR3 reads TGTGCCAGCAGCTCCACAGCTATTCAAGAGACCCAGTACTTC. The genes are TRBV7-2 and TRBJ2-5; D gene unclear. CDR1 and CDR2 (germline): SGHTA, FQGNSA. This CDR3 region has 14 residues. V was trimmed by 4 bases and J by 2 bases, leaving 11 bases between them. Drawing the rest from reference TRBV7-2 and TRBJ2-5, the complete variable domain is GAGVSQSPSNKVTEKGKDVELRCDPISGHTALYWYRQSLGQGLEFLIYFQGNSAPDKSGLPSDRFSAERTGGSVSTLTIQRTQQEDSAVYLCASSSTAIQETQYFGPGTRLLVL.

The chain carries TRBV24-1 and TRBJ1-2, with TRBD1 matching over 7 bases. The CDR3 has 14 amino acids. V shed 3 bases and J 4 bases; nucleotides not matched to a gene: 4. The germline V gene has CDR1 KGHDR and CDR2 SFDVKD. The CDR3 protein is CATSDTGQFYGYTF. CDR3 nucleotides: TGTGCCACCAGTGATACGGGACAGTTCTATGGCTACACCTTC.